The clone carrying this TCR beta chain was recorded a few times. The investigators reverse transcribed all of the isolated RNA, so they sequenced expressed TCRB transcripts. Assay: immunoSEQ multiplex PCR; the TCRdb copy retains only in-frame clones and omits some. The sample lists 450,000 to 550,000 clones, 30% occurring once. The data belong to a study of beta chain features in type 1 diabetes. In germline, CDR1 is GTSNPN, CDR2 SVGIG (reference sequence). CDR3 length: 12 residues. Trimming stripped 2 bases from V and 3 bases from J, with 4 bases between. J is TRBJ2-2 and V is TRBV30; no reliable D call. This clonotype was obtained from a man aged 18 to 29 in good health. Sequencing used naive CD4+ T cells from blood. CDR3 nucleotide sequence: TGTGCCTGGAGTATGGACACCGGGGAGCTGTTTTTT. Residues: CAWSMDTGELFF. Drawing the rest from reference TRBV30 and TRBJ2-2, the complete variable domain is SQTIHQWPATLVQPVGSPLSLECTVEGTSNPNLYWYRQAAGRGLQLLFYSVGIGQISSEVPQNLSASRPQDRQFILSSKKLLLSDSGFYLCAWSMDTGELFFGEGSRLTVL.